This T cell receptor (beta chain) stems from a study of identifying expanded T cells in peripheral blood (dated by TCRdb to between 2017 and 2020). In terms of the full investigation: Separate aliquots of the same genomic DNA pool were sequenced to produce technical replicates, and four replicates were compared in pairs.

General findings and caveats noted by the study authors: The authors expected that over much longer intervals, such as months to years, biological variance in healthy repertoires might increase even further. Across all healthy-donor time intervals, the beta-binomial model significantly lowered both the number of clones called differentially abundant and the false-positive rate. Across all healthy donors, variance in clone template counts between approximately two-week samples was found to increase significantly with total template count. The binomial model flagged about 1.1 differentially abundant clones between technical replicates but around 15 over around 2 weeks and about 19 over roughly 4 weeks.

During the collection period, no infections or other immune events were recorded for the healthy donors. Time-dependent variance in a beta-binomial model of T-cell clone differential abundance was calibrated using healthy-donor blood repertoires as a training cohort. The training cohort was composed of roughly ten healthy donors, 3 female and 7 male. The donors were between roughly 25 and 70 years old, with an average age of roughly 43 years. Whole blood from each healthy donor was obtained from a commercial supplier and was collected at three time points approximately 13 days apart. For immunosequencing, genomic DNA was extracted from unsorted whole blood. The CDR3 runs 13 residues from the cysteine to the phenylalanine. Only the CDR3 DNA stays, 39 bases, in frame from base 1. Trimming costs V 5 bases and J 4 bases, and their ends lie 12 bases apart. CDR1 SEHNR and CDR2 FQNEAQ were looked up in the germline V gene (reference sequence).

In regard to this clone: Which antigen it targets is not known. One base away there is no much larger clone; base qualities are not given. Other DNA sequences in the same sample also yield this CDR3.

The immunoSEQ Assay, which relies on bias-controlled multiplex PCR amplification of genomic DNA, was used to profile TCRbeta CDR3 regions. Turning to the authors' computational methods: To quantify the absolute abundance of each unique TCRbeta CDR3 region, the sequences were collapsed and filtered. Differential abundance was tested with two models: a binomial (Fisher-equivalent) model and a beta-binomial model that adds time-dependent variance fitted from healthy donors. Clones with fewer than 5 combined templates were removed, and a clone was called differentially abundant if the clone's Benjamini-Hochberg FDR was below 0.01. Using the form v = (b*log(k)+a)^2, the beta-binomial variance was modeled as a function of the total template count across the two samples. Drawn from immuneACCESS, this table holds only the in-frame rearrangements with V and J called that TCRdb kept. Clones are partly lost; checked studies trace under half to an unresolved V gene and leave the rest unexplained. The DNA was the basis for D and trimming; V, J and clone size are from that table. The table for this sample lists about 100,000 clones; approximately 86% of them were counted only once. The top ten clones comprise 5.6% of the sample.

In this chain, TRBV7-9 is recombined with TRBJ2-7; the D gene may be TRBD1 or TRBD2, since each aligns over 6 bases. This TCR was sampled from a person aged 18 to 70 in good health. The sequenced sample consisted of blood. The CDR3 amino acid sequence is: CASSPRGGYEQYF. The nucleotide sequence is TGTGCCAGCAGCCCCCGAGGGGGGTACGAGCAGTACTTC.